This T cell receptor (beta chain) is from a study of cytomegalovirus exposure and HLA in healthy donors. The PCR had 60 Vbeta and 13 Jbeta primers. The data were produced by immunoSEQ multiplex PCR, yet TCRdb's version contains in-frame clones alone and is incomplete. The sample holds roughly 100,000 clones; roughly 71% are singletons and the top ten take roughly 11%. The germline V gene has CDR1 SGHAT and CDR2 FQDESV (reference sequence). The CDR3 is 12 residues long. Trimming at V came to 5 bases and at J to 5 bases, leaving 3 bases not matched to a gene. What was sequenced was PBMCs. The chain joins TRBV11-1 to TRBJ2-7; 7 bases align to TRBD1. The receptor's source is a man aged 40-49 years in good health and CMV-seropositive. The CDR3 is CASSRGRDEQYF. CDR3 coding DNA: TGTGCCAGCAGCAGGGGGCGCGACGAGCAGTACTTC.